Shown below are 10 T cell receptor beta chains from a single sample sequenced in a study of blood T cell repertoires in COVID-19. Clones were read by immunoSEQ multiplex PCR, and TCRdb kept only the in-frame ones, dropping some. The table records 300,000 to 350,000 clones, around nine tenths of them present only once. The sequenced sample was PBMCs or T cells enriched from blood (not recorded which). The receptors were sampled from a man aged 30-40 years who had recovered from COVID-19.

The CDR3 spells CSVVRPGLDNEQFF. CDR3 DNA sequence: TGCAGCGTCGTAAGGCCGGGACTAGACAATGAGCAGTTCTTC. The chain carries TRBV29-1 and TRBJ2-1, with TRBD2 identical over 8 bases. The CDR3 is 14 residues long. CDR1 SQVTM and CDR2 ANQGSEA come from the germline V gene. V was clipped by 6 bases and J by 5 bases; unmatched bases: 9.

Points on this clone: The same CDR3 also results from other DNA sequences found in this sample. The chain has TRBV5-1 and TRBJ1-6; D may be TRBD1 (6 bases). Trimming stripped 4 bases from V and 4 bases from J, with 12 bases between. Per germline, CDR1 SGHRS and CDR2 YFSETQ. This CDR3 has 15 amino acids. The CDR3 bases are TGCGCCAGCAGCCTGGACAGTCCATATAATTCACCCCTCCACTTT. Protein sequence: CASSLDSPYNSPLHF.

The chain is built from TRBV2 and TRBJ1-6; D not resolved. Trimming removed 8 bases from V and 0 bases from J, with 11 bases in between. This CDR3 region has 15 residues. Germline-derived CDR1 and CDR2 are SNHLY and FYNNEI. The CDR3 loop reads CASLYESSYNSPLHF. DNA for the CDR3: TGTGCCAGCTTGTACGAGAGCTCCTATAATTCACCCCTCCACTTT. The entire variable domain, with the rest obtained from reference TRBV2 and TRBJ1-6, is as follows: EPEVTQTPSHQVTQMGQEVILRCVPISNHLYFYWYRQILGQKVEFLVSFYNNEISEKSEIFDDQFSVERPDGSNFTLKIRSTKLEDSAMYFCASLYESSYNSPLHFGNGTRLTVT.

The rearrangement links TRBV2 to TRBJ1-2; TRBD1 is a possible D gene (6 bases). Germline lookup yields CDR1 SNHLY and CDR2 FYNNEI. The CDR3 has 15 amino acids. Trimming stripped 7 bases from V and 8 bases from J, with 23 bases between. This CDR3 reads CASTRDNPQLVGYTF. The CDR3 region has the DNA TGTGCCAGCACCCGGGACAACCCCCAACTAGTGGGCTACACCTTC.

This clone has more than one count but fewer than ten. V is TRBV10-3 and J is TRBJ2-7; 7 bases are a match to TRBD1. Per germline, CDR1 ENHRY and CDR2 SYGVKD. The CDR3 covers 16 residues. Trimming removed 0 bases from V and 6 bases from J; junction bases left unmatched: 11. Here the CDR3 reads CAISESQGDSNCEQYF. CDR3 in DNA: TGTGCCATCAGTGAGTCTCAGGGGGACAGCAACTGCGAGCAGTACTTC.

In DNA form, the CDR3 reads TGTGCCTGGAGTATAATGGGGGGGGGCAATCAGCCCCAGCATTTT. This codes for CAWSIMGGGNQPQHF. This rearrangement joins TRBV30 to TRBJ1-5, with D possibly being TRBD1 (5 bases). CDR3 length: 15 residues. Germline lookup yields CDR1 GTSNPN and CDR2 SVGIG (reference sequence). The germline V and J ends were trimmed by 2 bases and 2 bases, with 13 bases remaining between them.

The rearrangement links TRBV5-1 to TRBJ2-2; TRBD1 matches at 7 bases. With V trimmed by 3 bases and J by 5 bases, 1 base remained unmatched. Germline V gene lookup returns CDR1 SGHRS and CDR2 YFSETQ. The CDR3 is made up of 13 amino acids. The CDR3 loop reads CASSSGGTGELFF. The CDR3 DNA is TGCGCCAGCAGCTCAGGGGGAACCGGGGAGCTGTTTTTT.

This rearrangement joins TRBV27 to TRBJ1-4, with D possibly matching TRBD1 (5 bases). V dropped 2 bases and J dropped 11 bases, with 24 bases sitting between them. Germline V CDR1 and CDR2: MNHEY, SMNVEV (reference sequence). The CDR3 spans 17 residues. This CDR3 reads CASSLKAGELVRVKLFF. CDR3 coding DNA: TGTGCCAGCAGTTTAAAGGCGGGGGAACTGGTTAGGGTTAAACTGTTTTTT. The full variable domain, its missing parts supplied by reference TRBV27 and TRBJ1-4, is EAQVTQNPRYLITVTGKKLTVTCSQNMNHEYMSWYRQDPGLGLRQIYYSMNVEVTDKGDVPEGYKVSRKEKRNFPLILESPSPNQTSLYFCASSLKAGELVRVKLFFGSGTQLSVL.

The chain has TRBV5-1 and TRBJ2-3; D perhaps matches TRBD2 (6 bases). In germline, CDR1 is SGHRS, CDR2 YFSETQ. The CDR3 totals 15 residues. V lost 2 bases, J lost 1 base, and 11 bases lay in between. Here the CDR3 DNA reads TGCGCCAGCAGCTTAGCGGGTGCCCGCACAGATACGCAGTATTTT. Translating gives CASSLAGARTDTQYF.

This clone was recorded only once. The gene calls are TRBV7-7 and TRBJ2-3; weak D call: TRBD2 (6 bases). Germline assignment: CDR1 SSHAT and CDR2 FNYEAQ (reference sequence). Trimming cost V 3 bases and J 3 bases, with 7 bases left between them. The CDR3 has 13 amino acids. In DNA form, the CDR3 reads TGTGCCAGCAGCTTTGGGGGGACAGATACGCAGTATTTT. Translation gives CASSFGGTDTQYF.